The next 24 T cell receptor beta chains were all read from a single sample in a study of T cells in Graves' hyperthyroidism and ophthalmopathy. Amplification of TCR beta CDR3 regions used RNA as the template. Initially, a first-round RT-PCR of the TCR CDR3 employed the HTBI primer set. TCRdb re-derived calls from the multiplex PCR reads in MiXCR, one entry per CDR3 protein. The sample holds 500,000 to 800,000 distinct CDR3 sequences; more than 12% are singletons and the top ten take around 12%. Specimen: blood. The receptor set was obtained from a woman in her forties or fifties with Graves' ophthalmopathy.

In this sample, this clonotype turned up many times. J is TRBJ1-4 and V is TRBV6-1, with D maybe TRBD1 (5 bases). Germline CDR1 and CDR2: MNHNS and SASEGT. The CDR3 is made up of 17 amino acids. The V end lost 3 bases, the J end lost 0 bases, and 14 bases lay between the germline ends. The CDR3 sequence is CASSEQGFFSTNEKLFF. The CDR3 DNA reads as TGTGCCAGCAGTGAGCAGGGATTTTTTTCAACTAATGAAAAACTGTTTTTT.

The chain couples TRBV7-3 to TRBJ2-3; 14 bases align to TRBD2. Unmatched junction bases numbered 8, after V lost 4 bases and J lost 8 bases. The CDR3 has 16 amino acids. Germline CDR1 SGHTA, CDR2 FQGTGA. The chain's CDR3 is CASSSTTSGRAGTQYF. In DNA, the CDR3 is TGTGCCAGCAGCTCCACGACTAGCGGGAGGGCCGGTACGCAGTATTTT.

This clonotype turned up a few times. This rearrangement joins TRBV6-2 or TRBV6-3 to TRBJ2-2; possibly TRBD2 for D (6 bases). V dropped 5 bases and J dropped 4 bases, with 20 bases sitting between them. The CDR3 has 17 amino acids. Looked up from germline, CDR1 is MNHEY and CDR2 is SVGEGT. The CDR3 DNA reads as TGTGCCAGCAGTGACCCAGTAGCCGGGAGTCCCACCGGGGAGCTGTTTTTT. Its protein is CASSDPVAGSPTGELFF.

The rearrangement links TRBV15 to TRBJ2-2; TRBD2 aligns across 15 bases. V lost 5 bases to trimming and J lost 5 bases; unmatched junction nucleotides: 3. Germline assignment: CDR1 LNHNV and CDR2 YYDKDF (reference sequence). The CDR3 consists of 16 residues. The CDR3 protein is CATSPGLAGGTGELFF. CDR3 DNA sequence: TGTGCCACCAGCCCGGGACTAGCGGGAGGTACCGGGGAGCTGTTTTTT.

This clonotype was seen ten or more times. The J gene is TRBJ2-1, the V gene TRBV11-3; perhaps TRBD1 as D (5 bases). V shed 2 bases and J shed 6 bases, with 11 bases lying between them. The CDR3 contains 14 residues. CDR1 SGHNT and CDR2 YENEEA come from the germline V gene. The CDR3, as DNA: TGTGCCAGCAGCTTATTCAACAGGATCAATGAGCAGTTCTTC. This encodes CASSLFNRINEQFF.

A few counts support this clonotype. DNA of the CDR3: TGTGCCAGCAGCCTCCTCAGGGGTTCACCCCTCCACTTT. It encodes CASSLLRGSPLHF. The V and J genes are TRBV7-6 and TRBJ1-6; possibly TRBD1 for D (6 bases). Germline CDR1 and CDR2: SGHVS and FNYEAQ. V dropped 5 bases and J dropped 9 bases, with 11 bases sitting between them. CDR3 size: 13 residues.

This clonotype was seen at least ten times. V and J are TRBV13 and TRBJ2-5, with 14 bases lining up with TRBD2. CDR1 PRHDT and CDR2 FYEKMQ come from the germline V gene (reference sequence). With V trimmed by 5 bases and J by 7 bases, 9 bases remained unmatched. The CDR3 has 16 residues. The CDR3 DNA follows: TGTGCCAGCAGCCTGCAGGGACTAGCGGGAGTGGGGACCCAGTACTTC. Translated, it gives CASSLQGLAGVGTQYF. The entire variable domain, with the rest obtained from reference TRBV13 and TRBJ2-5, is as follows: AAGVIQSPRHLIKEKRETATLKCYPIPRHDTVYWYQQGPGQDPQFLISFYEKMQSDKGSIPDRFSAQQFSDYHSELNMSSLELGDSALYFCASSLQGLAGVGTQYFGPGTRLLVL.

This clonotype was seen at least ten times. The J gene is TRBJ2-1, the V gene TRBV27, with D possibly matching TRBD2 (5 bases). Germline CDR1 and CDR2: MNHEY and SMNVEV (reference sequence). CDR3 length: 14 amino acids. V lost 6 bases to trimming and J lost 8 bases, with 17 bases between them. In nucleotides, the CDR3 is TGTGCCAGCAGAAAGGGCCTAGCTGGCCATGAGCAGTTCTTC. Protein product: CASRKGLAGHEQFF.

In this sample, this clonotype turned up many times. The J gene is TRBJ1-6, the V gene TRBV20-1; D unresolved. V gave up 3 bases and J gave up 3 bases, with 18 bases separating them. CDR3 length: 17 amino acids. The germline CDR1 and CDR2 sequences are DFQATT and SNEGSKA (reference sequence). The CDR3 coding sequence is TGCAGTGCTAGCCTCCTCCCGGGCAGAGACTATAATTCACCCCTCCACTTT. It codes for CSASLLPGRDYNSPLHF.

This clonotype has a count of ten or more. V and J are TRBV9 and TRBJ1-1; D is uncertain. The V and J ends lost 4 bases and 0 bases respectively, with 7 bases between them. CDR1 SGDLS and CDR2 YYNGEE come from the germline V gene. This CDR3 contains 13 residues. The CDR3 sequence is CASSRRVNTEAFF. DNA of the CDR3: TGTGCCAGCAGCCGACGCGTGAACACTGAAGCTTTCTTT. Complete variable domain (other parts from reference TRBV9 and TRBJ1-1): DSGVTQTPKHLITATGQRVTLRCSPRSGDLSVYWYQQSLDQGLQFLIQYYNGEERAKGNILERFSAQQFPDLHSELNLSSLELGDSALYFCASSRRVNTEAFFGQGTRLTVV.

This clonotype was observed many times. The chain links TRBV20-1 to TRBJ1-5; unclear D gene. V lost 1 base, J lost 0 bases, and 7 bases lay in between. Germline CDR1 is DFQATT and CDR2 is SNEGSKA (reference sequence). CDR3 length: 14 residues. The CDR3 region is CSARVPNSNQPQHF. CDR3 DNA sequence: TGCAGTGCTAGAGTCCCCAATAGCAATCAGCCCCAGCATTTT.

The chain links TRBV6-5 to TRBJ2-2; 10 positions match TRBD2. There are 17 residues in the CDR3. J was trimmed by 0 bases and V by 4 bases; bases with no gene match: 5. Per germline, CDR1 MNHEY and CDR2 SVGAGI. The DNA for the CDR3 is TGTGCCAGCAGTTCATCTAGCGGGAGAGCGAACACCGGGGAGCTGTTTTTT. Encoded protein: CASSSSSGRANTGELFF.

This clonotype was picked up many times. The chain uses TRBV28 and TRBJ1-2; 7 bases fit TRBD1. The trim removed 5 bases at V and 7 bases at J, leaving 4 bases unmatched. Germline CDR1 and CDR2: MDHEN and SYDVKM. This CDR3 is built from 12 residues. The CDR3 DNA reads as TGTGCCAGCAGTGACAGGGAAGGTGGCTACACCTTC. This codes for CASSDREGGYTF.

There are a few counts of this clonotype. The chain uses TRBV5-1 and TRBJ2-5, with TRBD2 matching 14 bases. The germline gives CDR1 SGHRS, CDR2 YFSETQ. The CDR3 sequence is 16 residues long. The junction had 7 bases not matched to a gene; V was cut back by 4 bases and J by 5 bases. CDR3 sequence (DNA): TGCGCCAGCAGCGCGACTAGCGGGAGGGCCGAGGAGACCCAGTACTTC. Translation gives CASSATSGRAEETQYF.

This clonotype was seen many times. The chain carries TRBV12-3 or TRBV12-4 and TRBJ1-5; D gene ambiguous. The CDR3 has 14 amino acids. The ends were cut back, 2 bases at V and 1 base at J, with 6 bases in the middle. CDR3 in amino acids: CASSLLASNQPQHF. The CDR3, as DNA: TGTGCCAGCAGTTTACTAGCGAGCAATCAGCCCCAGCATTTT.

Many counts were recorded for this clonotype. This chain joins TRBV7-2 and TRBJ2-1, with 14 bases identical to TRBD2. CDR1 SGHTA and CDR2 FQGNSA come from the germline V gene. This CDR3 is 16 amino acids long. V shed 5 bases and J 9 bases; nucleotides not matched to a gene: 9. The CDR3 DNA reads TGTGCCAGCAGCAACACCGGGACTAGCGGGAGAGGTGAGCAGTTCTTC. This sequence encodes CASSNTGTSGRGEQFF. The whole variable domain, remainder taken from reference TRBV7-2 and TRBJ2-1, is GAGVSQSPSNKVTEKGKDVELRCDPISGHTALYWYRQSLGQGLEFLIYFQGNSAPDKSGLPSDRFSAERTGGSVSTLTIQRTQQEDSAVYLCASSNTGTSGRGEQFFGPGTRLTVL.

Ten or more counts support this clonotype. The rearrangement joins TRBV12-3 or TRBV12-4 to TRBJ1-1; D ambiguous. CDR3 size: 15 residues. V lost 1 base, J lost 4 bases, and 13 bases lay in between. CDR3 amino acids: CASSLGWRVSTEAFF. CDR3 nucleotide sequence: TGTGCCAGCAGTTTAGGATGGAGGGTGAGCACTGAAGCTTTCTTT.

The chain joins TRBV5-6 to TRBJ1-2; 11 bases map to TRBD1. Trimming at V came to 4 bases and at J to 7 bases, leaving 9 bases not matched to a gene. The CDR3 covers 15 residues. Germline CDR1 SGHDT, CDR2 YYEEEE. The CDR3 DNA reads TGTGCCAGCAGCACCAAAGGACAGGGGGCATTTGGCTACACCTTC. Translating gives CASSTKGQGAFGYTF.

This clonotype has ten or more counts. The chain carries TRBV3-1 and TRBJ1-1; the match to TRBD1 covers 9 bases. The CDR3 is 16 amino acids. With 5 bases clipped from V and 1 base from J, the junction kept 8 bases outside the gene matches. CDR1 and CDR2 (germline): LGHDT, YNNKEL (reference sequence). The CDR3 region is CASSKTEGQGNTEAFF. The CDR3 nucleotides read TGTGCCAGCAGCAAAACCGAGGGACAGGGGAACACTGAAGCTTTCTTT.

This clonotype was recorded at least ten times. The V gene is TRBV12-3 or TRBV12-4, the J gene TRBJ2-1, with D maybe TRBD1 (5 bases). V lost 5 bases to trimming and J lost 4 bases, with 15 bases between them. The CDR3 covers 15 residues. The CDR3, as DNA: TGTGCCAGCAGTAACACCAGACAGCCTTACAATGAGCAGTTCTTC. This gives the protein CASSNTRQPYNEQFF.

This clonotype has more than one count but fewer than ten. The chain joins TRBV15 to TRBJ2-1; D not resolved. Germline loops: CDR1 LNHNV, CDR2 YYDKDF (reference sequence). Between the trimmed V and J ends, which lost 3 bases and 0 bases, there was a span of 6 bases. CDR3 length: 14 residues. The CDR3 sequence is CATSSTASYNEQFF. The CDR3 coding sequence is TGTGCCACCAGCAGTACAGCCTCCTACAATGAGCAGTTCTTC.

This chain connects TRBV7-3 to TRBJ2-1, with 8 bases fitting TRBD2. The J segment lost 9 bases and the V segment lost 6 bases, leaving 16 bases of the junction unmatched. Germline CDR1 is SGHTA and CDR2 is FQGTGA. CDR3 length equals 16 residues. The DNA of the CDR3 is TGTGCCAGCAGGCAGCTAGCGGAGCAACGGGAGGGTGAGCAGTTCTTC. It translates to CASRQLAEQREGEQFF.

This clonotype was detected ten times or more. V is TRBV24-1 and J is TRBJ2-5; D might be TRBD1 or TRBD2, each matching 5 bases. Trimming shortened V by 4 bases and J by 1 base, and 24 bases separated the two germline ends. Germline lookup yields CDR1 KGHDR and CDR2 SFDVKD. This CDR3 has 19 amino acids. The CDR3 bases are TGTGCCACCAGTGACCCCGGGCTCCGGGGACCTTCCCCCCAAGAGACCCAGTACTTC. It is translated as CATSDPGLRGPSPQETQYF.

This clonotype came up many times. CDR3 coding DNA: TGTGCCAGCAGTTACTCGGCAGGATTCGGCACAGATACGCAGTATTTT. As protein: CASSYSAGFGTDTQYF. The chain has TRBV6-2 or TRBV6-3 and TRBJ2-3; D is unresolved. There are 16 residues in the CDR3. V was shortened by 0 bases and J by 1 base, with 11 bases between the two germline ends. Germline V gene lookup returns CDR1 MNHEY and CDR2 SVGEGT.